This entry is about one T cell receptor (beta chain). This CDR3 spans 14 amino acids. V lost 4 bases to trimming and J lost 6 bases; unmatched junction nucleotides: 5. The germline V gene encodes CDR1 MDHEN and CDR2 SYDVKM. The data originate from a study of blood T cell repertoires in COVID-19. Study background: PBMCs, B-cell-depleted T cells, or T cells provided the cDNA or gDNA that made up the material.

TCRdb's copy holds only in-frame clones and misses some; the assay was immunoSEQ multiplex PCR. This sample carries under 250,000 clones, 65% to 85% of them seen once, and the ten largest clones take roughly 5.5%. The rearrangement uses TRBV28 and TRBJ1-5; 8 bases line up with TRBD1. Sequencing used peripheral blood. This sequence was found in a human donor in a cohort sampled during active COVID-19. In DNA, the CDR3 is TGTGCCAGCAGTTCCGGACAGGGTGGTCAGCCCCAGCATTTT. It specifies CASSSGQGGQPQHF. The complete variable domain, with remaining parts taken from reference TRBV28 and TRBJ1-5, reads DVKVTQSSRYLVKRTGEKVFLECVQDMDHENMFWYRQDPGLGLRLIYFSYDVKMKEKGDIPEGYSVSREKKERFSLILESASTNQTSMYLCASSSGQGGQPQHFGDGTRLSIL.